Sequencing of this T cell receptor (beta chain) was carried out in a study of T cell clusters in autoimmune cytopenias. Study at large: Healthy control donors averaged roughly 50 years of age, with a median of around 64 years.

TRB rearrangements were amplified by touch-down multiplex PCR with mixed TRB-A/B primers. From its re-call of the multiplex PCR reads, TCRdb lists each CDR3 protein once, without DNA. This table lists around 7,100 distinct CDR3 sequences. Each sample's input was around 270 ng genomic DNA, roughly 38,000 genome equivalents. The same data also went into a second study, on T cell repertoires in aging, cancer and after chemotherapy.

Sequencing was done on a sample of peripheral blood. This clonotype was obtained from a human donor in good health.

CDR3: CASSSRGGGGNIQYF. J is TRBJ2-4 and V is TRBV5-4; TCRdb reports TRBD2, a call that lacks DNA to check it against. The CDR3 is 15 amino acids. Looked up from germline, CDR1 is SGHNT and CDR2 is YYREEE (reference sequence).